The present T cell receptor beta chain was sequenced within a study of post-analysis software for immune sequencing data. About the study: Included courses were relapsing-remitting and secondary progressive multiple sclerosis; progressive-relapsing multiple sclerosis was also included.

Built from TCR beta cDNA, the libraries had unique molecular identifiers in them. TCRdb independently ran MiXCR on the PCR reads; one entry per CDR3 protein. The table records hundreds of thousands of distinct CDR3 sequences, just over 35% of them present only once. In the case of this clonotype: Its cognate antigen is unknown.

Study-wide findings and caveats: Samples made in the same batch grouped tightly together by F measure. In multiple sclerosis, normalized Chao1 diversity was significantly below that of controls. About 5 TRBV segments were significantly more frequent in patients than in controls. TRBV5-6, TRBV5-1 and TRBV20-1 were among these segments.

With 5 bases clipped from V and 3 bases from J, the junction kept 6 bases outside the gene matches. The CDR3 contains 14 residues. Germline-derived CDR1 and CDR2 are SGHRS and YFSETQ. The sample was blood. V is TRBV5-1 and J is TRBJ2-5; 8 nucleotides align to TRBD1. The receptor was derived from a girl aged 5-17 years with multiple sclerosis. For the CDR3, the DNA is TGCGCCAGCAGTTATTGGACAGGGAAAGAGACCCAGTACTTC. Translated, it gives CASSYWTGKETQYF.